These 18 T cell receptor beta chains were sequenced from one sample in a study of T cell responses to AZD1222 COVID-19 vaccine (dated by TCRdb to the early 2020s). This specimen's time point label, per the study, means: baseline before first vaccination. Library construction relied on the immunoSEQ multiplex PCR assay. TCRdb holds this immuneACCESS table with in-frame rearrangements only. Some clones are missing; in checked studies, unresolved V genes explain under half, and the rest has no known cause. In this sample the table shows around 28,000 clones, roughly 90% of which occur a single time. Jointly, the top ten make up 1.3% of the sample. This specimen was peripheral blood, taken on day 0 of AZD1222 vaccination. These receptors were obtained from an adult in good health.

The gene calls are TRBV30 and TRBJ2-7; D not resolved. This CDR3 spans 17 amino acids. The ends were cut back, 3 bases at V and 0 bases at J, with 21 bases in the middle. Germline CDR1 and CDR2: GTSNPN and SVGIG (reference sequence). CDR3 sequence: CAWSPTLLLQRSYEQYF. In nucleotides, the CDR3 is TGTGCCTGGAGCCCTACCCTCCTCTTACAGCGCTCCTACGAGCAGTACTTC. Full variable domain (rest looked up from reference TRBV30 and TRBJ2-7): SQTIHQWPATLVQPVGSPLSLECTVEGTSNPNLYWYRQAAGRGLQLLFYSVGIGQISSEVPQNLSASRPQDRQFILSSKKLLLSDSGFYLCAWSPTLLLQRSYEQYFGPGTRLTVT.

The chain employs TRBV4-1 and TRBJ2-3; a possible D gene is TRBD2 (6 bases). The V end lost 0 bases, the J end lost 1 base, and 8 bases lay between the germline ends. Looked up from germline, CDR1 is MGHRA and CDR2 is YSYEKL. CDR3 length equals 15 residues. In nucleotides, the CDR3 is TGCGCCAGCAGCCAAGAGGCTAGCGGCACAGATACGCAGTATTTT. Its protein is CASSQEASGTDTQYF.

A few counts support this clone. The chain combines TRBV6-5 with TRBJ2-2; 8 bases align to TRBD2. This CDR3 region has 13 residues. Germline assignment: CDR1 MNHEY and CDR2 SVGAGI. The J segment lost 2 bases and the V segment lost 10 bases, leaving 3 bases of the junction unmatched. The CDR3 nucleotides are TGTGCCATACTAGCGGATAACACCGGGGAGCTGTTTTTT. Protein sequence: CAILADNTGELFF.

V usage is TRBV7-2 and J usage is TRBJ1-1, with D possibly being TRBD1 (6 bases). The length of the CDR3 is 12 residues. Germline assignment: CDR1 SGHTA and CDR2 FQGNSA. Deletions cut 1 base from V and 11 bases from J, with 11 bases between. CDR3 protein: CASSLVGARAFF. The DNA for the CDR3 is TGTGCCAGCAGCTTAGTGGGGGCGCGGGCTTTCTTT.

The table lists this clone with a count of one. V usage is TRBV28 and J usage is TRBJ1-3, with D uncertain. CDR1 and CDR2 from the germline V gene are MDHEN and SYDVKM. The germline V and J ends were trimmed by 8 bases and 4 bases, with 15 bases remaining between them. The CDR3 has 14 residues. CDR3 nucleotide sequence: TGTGCCAGCGGCAGGAGCACCCCAGGAAACACCATATATTTT. Amino acids: CASGRSTPGNTIYF.

This clone was seen just once. The genes are TRBV28 and TRBJ1-2; D perhaps matches TRBD1 (5 bases). Trimming removed 3 bases from V and 4 bases from J, with 9 bases in between. Germline CDR1 reads MDHEN; CDR2 reads SYDVKM. The CDR3 length is 13 residues. The CDR3 region is CASSFPGTYGYTF. In nucleotides, the CDR3 is TGTGCCAGCAGTTTTCCGGGGACCTATGGCTACACCTTC.

V gene TRBV6-2 or TRBV6-3 combines with J gene TRBJ1-6, with 8 bases matching TRBD1. Germline CDR1 reads MNHEY; CDR2 reads SVGEGT. The CDR3 length is 14 residues. V was clipped by 5 bases and J by 14 bases; unmatched bases: 11. The CDR3 bases are TGTGCCAGCAGTCCACAGGGGGTCCCAGGGACCCTCCACTTT. This gives the protein CASSPQGVPGTLHF.

The J gene is TRBJ2-1, the V gene TRBV15; D perhaps matches TRBD2 (5 bases). Germline lookup yields CDR1 LNHNV and CDR2 YYDKDF (reference sequence). The CDR3 length is 14 residues. Trimming pared 0 bases from V and 9 bases from J, leaving 12 bases between. The CDR3 bases are TGTGCCACCAGCAGAGATGGCGGGTTGGCTGAGCAGTTCTTC. Translated, it gives CATSRDGGLAEQFF. The entire variable domain, with the rest obtained from reference TRBV15 and TRBJ2-1, is as follows: DAMVIQNPRYQVTQFGKPVTLSCSQTLNHNVMYWYQQKSSQAPKLLFHYYDKDFNNEADTPDNFQSRRPNTSFCFLDIRSPGLGDTAMYLCATSRDGGLAEQFFGPGTRLTVL.

This clone was recorded once. V gene TRBV13 combines with J gene TRBJ2-4, with D tentatively TRBD2 (5 bases). CDR1 and CDR2 from the germline V gene are PRHDT and FYEKMQ (reference sequence). CDR3 length: 13 residues. V shed 0 bases and J shed 6 bases, with 6 bases lying between them. The CDR3 here is CASSLGRGNIQYF. DNA for the CDR3: TGTGCCAGCAGCTTAGGACGGGGAAACATTCAGTACTTC.

The V and J genes are TRBV11-2 and TRBJ2-7, with D hard to call. The CDR3 covers 13 residues. The germline V gene has CDR1 SGHAT and CDR2 FQNNGV. Trimming cost V 3 bases and J 3 bases, with 9 bases left between them. The CDR3 DNA is TGTGCCAGCAGCTTCGGACCCGACTACGAGCAGTACTTC. Its protein is CASSFGPDYEQYF.

The rearrangement joins TRBV4-3 to TRBJ2-1; the D call may be TRBD1 or TRBD2 (5 bases each). This CDR3 has 14 residues. V was cut by 3 bases and J by 4 bases, with 10 bases left in between. Germline CDR1 is LGHNA and CDR2 is YSLEER. The CDR3 sequence: CASSHTRGYNEQFF. Here the CDR3 DNA reads TGCGCCAGCAGCCATACTAGGGGTTACAATGAGCAGTTCTTC.

The chain links TRBV5-4 to TRBJ2-5; TRBD1 matches 7 bases. V was clipped by 4 bases and J by 7 bases; unmatched bases: 10. Germline lookup yields CDR1 SGHNT and CDR2 YYREEE (reference sequence). This CDR3 comprises 14 residues. The CDR3 DNA reads as TGTGCCAGCAGCCTAAAGACAGGGTCCCCGACCCAGTACTTC. Amino acid sequence: CASSLKTGSPTQYF.

The CDR3 is CASSPLTSGRSEQYF. The CDR3 DNA sequence: TGTGCCAGCTCACCACTCACTAGCGGGAGATCCGAGCAGTACTTC. V usage is TRBV18 and J usage is TRBJ2-7; 11 bases agree with TRBD2. CDR1 and CDR2 from the germline V gene are KGHSH and LQKENI. The CDR3 sequence is 15 residues long. V shed 1 base, J shed 6 bases, and the junction held 5 bases outside the gene matches.

In this sample, this clone turned up once. The genes are TRBV2 and TRBJ2-1, with D unclear. The CDR3 runs 14 residues. Germline CDR1 is SNHLY and CDR2 is FYNNEI. Trimming pared 8 bases from V and 7 bases from J, leaving 18 bases between. This chain's CDR3 is CASALSANRNEQFF. The CDR3 DNA follows: TGTGCCAGCGCCCTAAGCGCCAACCGTAATGAGCAGTTCTTC. Based on the CDR3 plus reference TRBV2 and TRBJ2-1, the full variable domain is EPEVTQTPSHQVTQMGQEVILRCVPISNHLYFYWYRQILGQKVEFLVSFYNNEISEKSEIFDDQFSVERPDGSNFTLKIRSTKLEDSAMYFCASALSANRNEQFFGPGTRLTVL.

The chain couples TRBV7-9 to TRBJ2-5; TRBD1 agrees at 7 bases. The V segment lost 6 bases and the J segment 4 bases; nucleotides outside the gene matches: 8. The CDR3 has 14 residues. CDR1 is SEHNR and CDR2 is FQNEAQ in the germline V gene (reference sequence). CDR3 coding DNA: TGTGCCAGCAGTAGAGAGGGGGCGCGAGAGACCCAGTACTTC. Its protein is CASSREGARETQYF.

The chain carries TRBV11-2 and TRBJ2-1, with a possible D match to TRBD2 (7 bases). Germline values: CDR1 SGHAT, CDR2 FQNNGV. The CDR3 is made up of 15 amino acids. V gave up 5 bases and J gave up 0 bases, with 11 bases separating them. CDR3 protein: CASSGGDNSYNEQFF. The CDR3 region has the DNA TGTGCCAGCAGCGGGGGGGACAACTCCTACAATGAGCAGTTCTTC.

The rearrangement joins TRBV9 to TRBJ2-7, with D possibly matching TRBD2 (5 bases). The CDR3 runs to 15 residues. V lost 0 bases, J lost 7 bases, and 17 bases lay in between. The germline gives CDR1 SGDLS, CDR2 YYNGEE. The CDR3 reads CASSVESGRWEEQYF. CDR3 in DNA: TGTGCCAGCAGCGTAGAAAGCGGCCGTTGGGAGGAGCAGTACTTC.

The chain couples TRBV6-2 or TRBV6-3 to TRBJ2-6; D gene uncertain. Germline V gene sequence: CDR1 MNHEY, CDR2 SVGEGT. Trimming took off 0 bases at V and 4 bases at J, with 16 bases between the two ends. This CDR3 contains 18 residues. CDR3 sequence (DNA): TGTGCCAGCAGTTACTCAACCGTCGCGAGCCTGGGGGCCAACGTCCTGACTTTC. It yields the protein CASSYSTVASLGANVLTF.